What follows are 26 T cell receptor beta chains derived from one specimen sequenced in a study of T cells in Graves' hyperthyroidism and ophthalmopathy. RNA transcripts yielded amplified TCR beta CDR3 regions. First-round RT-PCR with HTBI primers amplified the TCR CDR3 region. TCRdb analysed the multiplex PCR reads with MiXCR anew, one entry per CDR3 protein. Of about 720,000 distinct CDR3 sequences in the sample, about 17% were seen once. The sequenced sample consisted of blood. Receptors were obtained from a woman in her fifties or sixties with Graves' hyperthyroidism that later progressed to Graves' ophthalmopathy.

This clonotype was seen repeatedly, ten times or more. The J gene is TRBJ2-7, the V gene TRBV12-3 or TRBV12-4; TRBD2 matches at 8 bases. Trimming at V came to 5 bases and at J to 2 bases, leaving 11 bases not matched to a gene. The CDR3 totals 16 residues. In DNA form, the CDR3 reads TGTGCCAGCAGTCAACCGCGGGTTAGCGGGACCTACGAGCAGTACTTC. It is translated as CASSQPRVSGTYEQYF.

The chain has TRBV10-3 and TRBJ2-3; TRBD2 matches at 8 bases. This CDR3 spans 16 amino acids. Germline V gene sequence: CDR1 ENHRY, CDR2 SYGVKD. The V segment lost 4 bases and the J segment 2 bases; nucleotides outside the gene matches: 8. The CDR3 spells CAISVPTSENTDTQYF. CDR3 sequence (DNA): TGTGCCATCAGTGTTCCGACTAGCGAGAACACAGATACGCAGTATTTT.

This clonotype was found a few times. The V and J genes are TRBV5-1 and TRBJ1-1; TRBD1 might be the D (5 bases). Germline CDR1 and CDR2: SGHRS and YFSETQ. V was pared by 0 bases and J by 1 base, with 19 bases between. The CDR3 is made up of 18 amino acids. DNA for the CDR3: TGCGCCAGCAGCTTGGTAGGGTGGGGGGAGGTGGCGAACACTGAAGCTTTCTTT. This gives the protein CASSLVGWGEVANTEAFF.

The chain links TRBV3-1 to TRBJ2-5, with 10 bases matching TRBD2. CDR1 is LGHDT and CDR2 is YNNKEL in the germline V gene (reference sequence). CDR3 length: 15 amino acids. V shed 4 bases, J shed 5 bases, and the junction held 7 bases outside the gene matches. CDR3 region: CASSPERGGLETQYF. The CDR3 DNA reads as TGTGCCAGCAGCCCCGAGCGGGGGGGCCTGGAGACCCAGTACTTC.

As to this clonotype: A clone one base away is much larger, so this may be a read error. The CDR3 region is CASSYSRGRTEAFF. The CDR3 DNA follows: TGTGCCAGCAGTTACTCCCGGGGAAGGACTGAAGCTTTCTTT. The genes are TRBV6-6 and TRBJ1-1; D remains ambiguous. There are 14 residues in the CDR3. Germline assignment: CDR1 MNHNY and CDR2 SVGAGI (reference sequence). V lost 0 bases and J lost 5, with 10 bases in between.

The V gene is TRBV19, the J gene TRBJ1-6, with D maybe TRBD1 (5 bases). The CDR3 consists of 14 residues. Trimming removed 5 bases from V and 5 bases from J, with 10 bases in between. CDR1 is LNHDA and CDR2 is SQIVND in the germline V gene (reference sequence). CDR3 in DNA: TGTGCCAGTAGTCCACAGGCGAATAATTCACCCCTCCACTTT. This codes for CASSPQANNSPLHF.

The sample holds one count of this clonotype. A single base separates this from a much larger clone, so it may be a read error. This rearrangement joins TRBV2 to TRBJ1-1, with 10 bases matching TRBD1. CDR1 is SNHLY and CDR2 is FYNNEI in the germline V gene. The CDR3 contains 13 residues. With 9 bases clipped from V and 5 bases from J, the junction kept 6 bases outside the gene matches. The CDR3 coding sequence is TGTGCCAGGGGGGGACAGGGGTGGACTGAAGCTTTCTTT. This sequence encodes CARGGQGWTEAFF. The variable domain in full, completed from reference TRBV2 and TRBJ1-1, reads EPEVTQTPSHQVTQMGQEVILRCVPISNHLYFYWYRQILGQKVEFLVSFYNNEISEKSEIFDDQFSVERPDGSNFTLKIRSTKLEDSAMYFCARGGQGWTEAFFGQGTRLTVV.

Here the CDR3 reads CACADWSPRETQYF. CDR3 bases: TGTGCCTGCGCTGACTGGTCCCCCCGAGAGACCCAGTACTTC. The chain joins TRBV30 to TRBJ2-5; D unclear. The germline gives CDR1 GTSNPN, CDR2 SVGIG (reference sequence). This CDR3 is built from 14 residues. Trimming left V 6 bases short and J 4 bases short, with 18 bases between.

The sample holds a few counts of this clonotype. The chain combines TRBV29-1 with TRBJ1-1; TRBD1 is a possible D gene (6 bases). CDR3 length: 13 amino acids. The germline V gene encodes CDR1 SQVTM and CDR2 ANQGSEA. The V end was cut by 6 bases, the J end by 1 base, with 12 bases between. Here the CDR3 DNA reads TGCAGCGTCATGGGACAACAGAACACTGAAGCTTTCTTT. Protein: CSVMGQQNTEAFF.

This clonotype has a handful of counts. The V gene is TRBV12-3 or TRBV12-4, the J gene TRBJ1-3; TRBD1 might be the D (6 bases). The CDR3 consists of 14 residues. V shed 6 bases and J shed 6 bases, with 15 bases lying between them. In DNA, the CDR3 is TGTGCCAGCAGCAGCACAGGGTTAGCAAACACCATATATTTT. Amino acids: CASSSTGLANTIYF.

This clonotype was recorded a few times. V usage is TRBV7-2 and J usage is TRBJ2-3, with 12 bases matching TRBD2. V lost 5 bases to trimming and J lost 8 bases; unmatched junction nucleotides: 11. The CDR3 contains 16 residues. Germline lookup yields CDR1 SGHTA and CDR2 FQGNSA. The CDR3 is CASSARSSGGAITQYF. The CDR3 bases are TGTGCCAGCAGCGCCCGCTCTAGCGGGGGGGCCATTACGCAGTATTTT.

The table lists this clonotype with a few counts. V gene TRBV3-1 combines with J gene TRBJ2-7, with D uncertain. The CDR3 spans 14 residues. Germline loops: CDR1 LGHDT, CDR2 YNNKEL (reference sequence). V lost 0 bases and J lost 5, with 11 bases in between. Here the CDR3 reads CASSQDRHSHEQYF. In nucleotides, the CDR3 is TGTGCCAGCAGCCAAGATAGGCACAGCCACGAGCAGTACTTC.

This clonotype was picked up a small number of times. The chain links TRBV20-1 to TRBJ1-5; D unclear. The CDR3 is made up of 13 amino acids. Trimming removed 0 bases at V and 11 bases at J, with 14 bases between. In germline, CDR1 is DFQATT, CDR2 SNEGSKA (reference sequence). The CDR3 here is CSAREPSPTSQHF. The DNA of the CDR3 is TGCAGTGCTAGAGAGCCCTCCCCCACGTCCCAGCATTTT.

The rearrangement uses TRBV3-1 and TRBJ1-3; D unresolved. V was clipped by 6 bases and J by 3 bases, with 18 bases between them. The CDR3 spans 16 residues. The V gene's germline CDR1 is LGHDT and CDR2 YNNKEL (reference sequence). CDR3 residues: CASSPMAYGFGNTIYF. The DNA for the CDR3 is TGTGCCAGCAGTCCAATGGCCTACGGGTTTGGAAACACCATATATTTT.

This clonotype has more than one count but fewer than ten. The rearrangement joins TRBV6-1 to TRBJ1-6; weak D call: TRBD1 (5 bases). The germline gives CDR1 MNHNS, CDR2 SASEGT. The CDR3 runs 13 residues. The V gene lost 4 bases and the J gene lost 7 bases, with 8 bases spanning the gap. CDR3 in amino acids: CASSGQLNSPLHF. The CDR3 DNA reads TGTGCCAGCAGTGGACAGCTAAATTCACCCCTCCACTTT.

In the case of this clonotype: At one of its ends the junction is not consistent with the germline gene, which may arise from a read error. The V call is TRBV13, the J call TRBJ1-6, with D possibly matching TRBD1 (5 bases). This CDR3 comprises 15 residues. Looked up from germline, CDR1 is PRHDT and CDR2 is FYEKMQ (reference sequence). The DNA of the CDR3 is TGTGCCAGCAGCGTAGGGGCGCCCTATAATTCACCCCTCCACTTT. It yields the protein CASSVGAPYNSPLHF.

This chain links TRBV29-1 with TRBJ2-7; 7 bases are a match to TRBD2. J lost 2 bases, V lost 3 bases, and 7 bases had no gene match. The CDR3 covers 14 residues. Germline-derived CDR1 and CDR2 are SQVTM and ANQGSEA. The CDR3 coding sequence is TGCAGCGTTGATGCGGGGGAGACAGCCTACGAGCAGTACTTC. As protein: CSVDAGETAYEQYF.

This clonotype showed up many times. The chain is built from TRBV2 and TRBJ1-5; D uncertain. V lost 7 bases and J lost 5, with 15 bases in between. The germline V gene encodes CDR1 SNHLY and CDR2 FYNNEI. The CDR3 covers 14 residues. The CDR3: CASTPSRGDQPQHF. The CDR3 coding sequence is TGTGCCAGCACCCCCTCCCGGGGAGATCAGCCCCAGCATTTT.

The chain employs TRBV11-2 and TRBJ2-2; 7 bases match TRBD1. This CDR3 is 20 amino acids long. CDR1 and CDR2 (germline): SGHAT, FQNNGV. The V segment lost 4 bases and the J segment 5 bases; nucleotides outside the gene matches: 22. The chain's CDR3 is CASSSPRDRIERTPTGELFF. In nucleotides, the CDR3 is TGTGCCAGCAGCTCACCCCGGGACAGAATTGAACGGACCCCAACCGGGGAGCTGTTTTTT.

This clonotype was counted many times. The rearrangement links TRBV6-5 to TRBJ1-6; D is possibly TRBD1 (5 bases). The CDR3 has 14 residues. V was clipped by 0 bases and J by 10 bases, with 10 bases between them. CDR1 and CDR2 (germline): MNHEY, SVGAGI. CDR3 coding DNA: TGTGCCAGCAGTTACTCGGGGGTTAACTCACCCCTCCACTTT. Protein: CASSYSGVNSPLHF.

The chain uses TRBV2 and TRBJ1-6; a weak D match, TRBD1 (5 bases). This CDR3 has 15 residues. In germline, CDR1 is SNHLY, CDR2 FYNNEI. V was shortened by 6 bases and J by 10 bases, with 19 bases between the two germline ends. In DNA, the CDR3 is TGTGCCAGCAGCTCGACCCTGGGGGTTCAGTCACCCCTCCACTTT. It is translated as CASSSTLGVQSPLHF.

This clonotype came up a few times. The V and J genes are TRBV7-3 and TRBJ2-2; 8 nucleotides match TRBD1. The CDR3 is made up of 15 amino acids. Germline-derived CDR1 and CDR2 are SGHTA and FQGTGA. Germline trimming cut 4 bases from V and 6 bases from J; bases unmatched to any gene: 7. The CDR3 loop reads CASSSDRARAGELFF. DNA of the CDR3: TGTGCCAGCAGCTCGGACAGGGCAAGGGCCGGGGAGCTGTTTTTT.

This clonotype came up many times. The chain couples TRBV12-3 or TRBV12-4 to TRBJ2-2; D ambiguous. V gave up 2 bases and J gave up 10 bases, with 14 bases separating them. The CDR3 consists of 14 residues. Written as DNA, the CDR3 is TGTGCCAGCAGTTTAAGGCGGAACGACGAGGAGCTGTTTTTT. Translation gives CASSLRRNDEELFF.

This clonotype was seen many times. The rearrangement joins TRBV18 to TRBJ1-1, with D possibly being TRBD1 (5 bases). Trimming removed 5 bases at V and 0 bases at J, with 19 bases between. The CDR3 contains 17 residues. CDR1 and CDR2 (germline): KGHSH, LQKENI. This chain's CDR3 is CASSESRGAGMNTEAFF. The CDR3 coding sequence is TGTGCCAGCTCAGAGTCGAGAGGGGCGGGCATGAACACTGAAGCTTTCTTT.

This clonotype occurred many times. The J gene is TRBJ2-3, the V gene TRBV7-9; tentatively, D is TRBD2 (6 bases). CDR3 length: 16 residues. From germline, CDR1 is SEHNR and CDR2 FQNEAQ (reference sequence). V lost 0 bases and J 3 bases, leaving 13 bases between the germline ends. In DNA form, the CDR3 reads TGTGCCAGCAGCTTAGCGGGCGGGACTCCAACAGATACGCAGTATTTT. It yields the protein CASSLAGGTPTDTQYF.

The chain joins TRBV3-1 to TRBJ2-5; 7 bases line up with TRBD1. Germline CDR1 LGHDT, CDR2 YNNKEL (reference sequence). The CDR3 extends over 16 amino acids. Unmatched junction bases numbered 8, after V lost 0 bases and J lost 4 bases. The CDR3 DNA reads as TGTGCCAGCAGCCAAGATACACAGGGGCCGGGAGAGACCCAGTACTTC. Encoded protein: CASSQDTQGPGETQYF.